This T cell receptor beta chain was sequenced for a study of cytomegalovirus exposure and HLA in healthy donors. As for this clone: Its antigen remains unidentified.

Study results and caveats: The study labeled 150 to 200 TCR beta chains cytomegalovirus-associated. TCR beta V- and J-gene trimming, according to a later analysis, was linked to a missense DCLRE1C variant.

J was trimmed by 0 bases and V by 0 bases; bases with no gene match: 6. Germline loops: CDR1 LGHNA, CDR2 YSLEER. This CDR3 is 17 amino acids long. This PCR relied on a set of 60 Vbeta primers and 13 Jbeta primers. The data were produced by immunoSEQ multiplex PCR, yet TCRdb's version contains in-frame clones alone and is incomplete. The data show more than 110,000 clones, 75% to 80% seen once. Sequenced material: PBMCs. This chain uses TRBV4-3 with TRBJ2-3; 7 positions agree with TRBD1. This TCR was recovered from a woman aged 45-65 years in good health and CMV-seronegative. In DNA, the CDR3 is TGCGCCAGCAGCCAAGATCGAGGGACAGCAAGCACAGATACGCAGTATTTT. This gives the protein CASSQDRGTASTDTQYF.